Below, 25 T cell receptor beta chains from the same sample are listed, as sequenced in a study of blood T cell repertoires in COVID-19. The assay was immunoSEQ multiplex PCR, and TCRdb's table has in-frame clones only and misses some. The data hold about 140,000 clones, with approximately 80% observed a single time. Material: peripheral blood. Receptors were obtained from a man aged 45-65 years with acute or convalescent COVID-19.

The gene calls are TRBV1 and TRBJ1-1; the tabulated D call, TRBD1, remains unverified against the DNA. TRBV1 is an annotated pseudogene. The CDR3 spans 17 residues. The CDR3 sequence: CTSSQDTLSGMNTEAFF. DNA for the CDR3: TGCACCAGCAGCCAAGATACCTTGTCAGGGATGAACACTGAAGCTTTCTTT.

The chain employs TRBV5-1 and TRBJ2-5; 8 bases map to TRBD2. The J segment lost 5 bases and the V segment lost 5 bases, leaving 11 bases of the junction unmatched. The CDR3 spans 15 residues. Germline V CDR1 and CDR2: SGHRS, YFSETQ. The CDR3 bases are TGCGCCAGCAGAACGTCAGCGGGGGAGGGGGAGACCCAGTACTTC. As protein: CASRTSAGEGETQYF.

CDR3 in amino acids: CASSLVDRGWKYF. The CDR3 coding sequence is TGTGCCAGCAGTCTCGTGGACAGGGGGTGGAAGTACTTC. This chain links TRBV12-3 or TRBV12-4 with TRBJ2-5, with 10 positions matching TRBD1. With V trimmed by 5 bases and J by 12 bases, 9 bases remained unmatched. The CDR3 has 13 residues.

The J gene is TRBJ1-5, the V gene TRBV19; tentative D call: TRBD1 (6 bases). The CDR3 is 15 amino acids. From germline, CDR1 is LNHDA and CDR2 SQIVND (reference sequence). Deletions cut 3 bases from V and 5 bases from J, with 14 bases between. As DNA, the CDR3 is TGTGCCAGTAGTATCGGTGGAGGGGGGGATCAGCCCCAGCATTTT. Translated: CASSIGGGGDQPQHF.

V is TRBV3-1 (or the pseudogene TRBV3-2) and J is TRBJ2-1; 7 nucleotides match TRBD2. Unmatched junction bases numbered 5, after V lost 0 bases and J lost 6 bases. Germline V gene sequence: CDR1 LGHDT, CDR2 YNNKEL (reference sequence). CDR3 length: 15 residues. The DNA of the CDR3 is TGTGCCAGCAGCCAAGATCCCGGGGAGGGCAATGAGCAGTTCTTC. Protein: CASSQDPGEGNEQFF.

The chain uses TRBV5-4 and TRBJ2-5; 8 bases are a match to TRBD1. V lost 1 base to trimming and J lost 5 bases; unmatched junction nucleotides: 4. Looked up from germline, CDR1 is SGHNT and CDR2 is YYREEE (reference sequence). The CDR3 sequence is 14 residues long. CDR3 in amino acids: CASSLQGAGETQYF. The CDR3 nucleotides read TGTGCCAGCAGCTTGCAGGGGGCAGGGGAGACCCAGTACTTC.

The chain carries TRBV3-1 (or the pseudogene TRBV3-2) and TRBJ2-3, with D tentatively TRBD2 (6 bases). The CDR3 is 15 amino acids. V was cut by 1 base and J by 1 base, with 9 bases left in between. Germline V CDR1 and CDR2: LGHDT, YNNKEL (reference sequence). The CDR3 coding sequence is TGTGCCAGCAGCCAAGGGGACTTGGGCACAGATACGCAGTATTTT. It is translated as CASSQGDLGTDTQYF.

V and J are TRBV4-2 and TRBJ2-7, with 13 positions matching TRBD2. CDR1 is LGHNA and CDR2 is YNFKEQ in the germline V gene. This CDR3 is 17 amino acids long. Losses at the gene ends were 4 bases for V and 5 bases for J; bases not matched to a gene: 11. The CDR3 loop is CASSLSTSGGLPDEQYF. Written as DNA, the CDR3 is TGTGCCAGCAGCCTTTCGACTAGCGGGGGGCTGCCTGACGAGCAGTACTTC.

This chain uses TRBV19 with TRBJ1-5; 7 bases line up with TRBD1. The V gene end was trimmed by 10 bases and the J gene end by 4 bases; junction bases not matched to a gene: 7. The CDR3 has 13 amino acids. Looked up from germline, CDR1 is LNHDA and CDR2 is SQIVND (reference sequence). CDR3 protein: CAIAQGLNQPQHF. CDR3 sequence (DNA): TGTGCCATTGCACAGGGGTTGAATCAGCCCCAGCATTTT.

A few counts support this clone. The CDR3 loop is CASSGSDRGVNTEAFF. The CDR3, as DNA: TGTGCCAGCAGTGGGTCTGACAGGGGCGTGAACACTGAAGCTTTCTTT. The chain recombines TRBV2 with TRBJ1-1, with 8 bases matching TRBD1. Germline V lookup: CDR1 SNHLY, CDR2 FYNNEI. The CDR3 is made up of 16 amino acids. Trimming cost V 4 bases and J 0 bases; bases outside gene matches: 7.

The rearrangement links TRBV29-1 to TRBJ1-1, with D tentatively TRBD1 (5 bases). This CDR3 has 13 amino acids. V dropped 0 bases and J dropped 11 bases, with 16 bases sitting between them. Germline V gives CDR1 SQVTM, CDR2 ANQGSEA. Written as DNA, the CDR3 is TGCAGCGTTGAAGATTTAGGGGCAGGGCGGGCTTTCTTT. It yields the protein CSVEDLGAGRAFF. Drawing the rest from reference TRBV29-1 and TRBJ1-1, the complete variable domain is SAVISQKPSRDICQRGTSLTIQCQVDSQVTMMFWYRQQPGQSLTLIATANQGSEATYESGFVIDKFPISRPNLTFSTLTVSNMSPEDSSIYLCSVEDLGAGRAFFGQGTRLTVV.

The rearrangement uses TRBV5-6 and TRBJ1-6; 11 nucleotides match TRBD1. After removal of 3 bases from V and 6 bases from J, the junction contained 5 bases not matched to a gene. The germline V gene has CDR1 SGHDT and CDR2 YYEEEE. The CDR3 totals 16 residues. CDR3 in amino acids: CASSYGQGATNSPLHF. As DNA, the CDR3 is TGTGCCAGCAGCTACGGACAGGGGGCTACTAATTCACCCCTCCACTTT.

This clone showed up just a few times. The chain employs TRBV2 and TRBJ2-5, with 12 nucleotides matching TRBD1. Germline V gene data show CDR1 as SNHLY and CDR2 as FYNNEI. J was trimmed by 2 bases and V by 4 bases; bases with no gene match: 11. The CDR3 is 18 residues long. The CDR3 protein is CASSVSGRGQGAQETQYF. In nucleotides, the CDR3 is TGTGCCAGCAGTGTGTCGGGCAGGGGACAGGGGGCTCAAGAGACCCAGTACTTC.

The chain couples TRBV2 to TRBJ2-1; D gene ambiguous. In germline, CDR1 is SNHLY, CDR2 FYNNEI. Trimming removed 8 bases at V and 5 bases at J, with 10 bases between. The CDR3 extends over 12 amino acids. The CDR3 loop is CASHTSNNEQFF. The CDR3 DNA reads as TGTGCCAGCCATACAAGTAACAATGAGCAGTTCTTC.

V is TRBV9 and J is TRBJ2-7; D might be TRBD2 (5 bases). There are 14 residues in the CDR3. V was shortened by 4 bases and J by 1 base, with 12 bases between the two germline ends. From germline, CDR1 is SGDLS and CDR2 YYNGEE. The CDR3 region is CASSSDFSSYEQYF. The CDR3 DNA follows: TGTGCCAGCAGCTCGGACTTTTCGTCCTACGAGCAGTACTTC.

As for this clone: This same CDR3 is encoded by further DNA sequences in the sample. The chain couples TRBV2 to TRBJ2-5, with D possibly TRBD2 on 6 matching bases. The germline V gene encodes CDR1 SNHLY and CDR2 FYNNEI. This CDR3 is 15 amino acids long. The V and J ends lost 1 base and 2 bases respectively, with 11 bases between them. The chain's CDR3 is CASSEGGVGQETQYF. For the CDR3, the DNA is TGTGCCAGCAGTGAAGGCGGGGTTGGGCAAGAGACCCAGTACTTC.

J is TRBJ1-3 and V is TRBV25-1; D gene unclear. CDR3 length: 15 amino acids. Between the trimmed V and J ends, which lost 4 bases and 4 bases, there was a span of 14 bases. Germline V gene lookup returns CDR1 MGHDK and CDR2 SYGVNS. The CDR3 region has the DNA TGTGCCAGCAGTGGCTTTTGGGCCTCAGGAAACACCATATATTTT. Translation: CASSGFWASGNTIYF.

This chain joins TRBV7-7 and TRBJ2-7, with 7 bases lining up with TRBD1. This CDR3 contains 18 residues. With V trimmed by 2 bases and J by 0 bases, 13 bases remained unmatched. Germline assignment: CDR1 SSHAT and CDR2 FNYEAQ (reference sequence). The CDR3 coding sequence is TGTGCCAGCAGCTTACCGGGACAGCGCCCCACAAGCTCCTACGAGCAGTACGTC. It is translated as CASSLPGQRPTSSYEQYV.

The rearrangement joins TRBV2 to TRBJ1-1, with 7 bases matching TRBD1. The trim removed 7 bases at V and 1 base at J, leaving 3 bases unmatched. The CDR3 is made up of 13 amino acids. CDR1 SNHLY and CDR2 FYNNEI come from the germline V gene. CDR3 residues: CASTRTGNTEAFF. CDR3 nucleotide sequence: TGTGCCAGCACTCGGACAGGGAACACTGAAGCTTTCTTT.

This CDR3 is CASGNSRGYYGYTF. CDR3 bases: TGTGCCAGCGGCAATTCAAGGGGATACTATGGCTACACCTTC. The chain couples TRBV14 to TRBJ1-2, with D tentatively TRBD1 (5 bases). With 8 bases removed from V and 3 bases from J, the gap between germline ends came to 16 bases. This CDR3 contains 14 residues. The germline V gene encodes CDR1 SGHDN and CDR2 FVKESK.

In this sample, this clone turned up a few times. The chain carries TRBV3-1 (or the pseudogene TRBV3-2) and TRBJ2-3, with a possible D match to TRBD2 (6 bases). The V gene lost 3 bases and the J gene lost 0 bases, with 7 bases spanning the gap. Germline V CDR1 and CDR2: LGHDT, YNNKEL (reference sequence). CDR3 size: 14 residues. The CDR3 region is CASSHAGSTDTQYF. The DNA of the CDR3 is TGTGCCAGCAGCCACGCGGGGAGCACAGATACGCAGTATTTT.

This chain joins TRBV25-1 and TRBJ1-2, with 9 bases identical to TRBD1. Germline values: CDR1 MGHDK, CDR2 SYGVNS. This CDR3 is 18 amino acids long. V shed 6 bases, J shed 1 base, and the junction held 15 bases outside the gene matches. The CDR3 region is CASSPPQGRQGVNYGYTF. The CDR3 DNA follows: TGTGCCAGCAGCCCCCCCCAGGGCCGACAGGGGGTTAACTATGGCTACACCTTC.

This chain joins TRBV11-2 and TRBJ2-2, with 7 bases matching TRBD2. In germline, CDR1 is SGHAT, CDR2 FQNNGV. The CDR3 runs 16 residues. The V and J ends lost 5 bases and 4 bases, in that order; junction bases with no gene match: 10. CDR3 sequence reads: CASSLFGGIPTGELFF. CDR3 in DNA: TGTGCCAGCAGCCTTTTCGGGGGGATTCCCACCGGGGAGCTGTTTTTT.

The J gene is TRBJ2-1, the V gene TRBV11-3; maybe TRBD2 (5 bases). The CDR3 spans 15 residues. Germline V gives CDR1 SGHNT, CDR2 YENEEA. V lost 8 bases, J lost 3 bases, and 17 bases lay in between. DNA of the CDR3: TGTGCCAGCTCCAAAGAGCCTGGACTCTACAATGAGCAGTTCTTC. Protein product: CASSKEPGLYNEQFF.

This clone was counted between two and nine times. The rearrangement uses TRBV19 and TRBJ1-2, with a weak D call TRBD1 (5 bases). V gave up 7 bases and J gave up 4 bases, with 16 bases separating them. The CDR3 extends over 14 amino acids. CDR1 is LNHDA and CDR2 is SQIVND in the germline V gene (reference sequence). As DNA, the CDR3 is TGTGCCAGTACCCCCATGGGGCCAGCCTATGGCTACACCTTC. This codes for CASTPMGPAYGYTF.